This T cell receptor beta chain was recorded in a study of beta chain features in type 1 diabetes. Study-level findings and limits: Moderately but significantly shorter TCRB CDR3s were found in Type 1 diabetes patients in all four CD4+ subsets. The naive, central memory and Treg TCRB repertoires showed an apparent similarity that was greater among patients than among healthy donors.

All of the isolated RNA was reverse transcribed, so expressed TCRB transcripts were sequenced. Average reads for naive, central memory and regulatory T cell samples were about 3.57 million. Method: immunoSEQ multiplex PCR; TCRdb's copy keeps in-frame clones and lacks some. The data show roughly 40,000 clones, roughly 50% seen once. Germline-derived CDR1 and CDR2 are GTSNPN and SVGIG (reference sequence). The CDR3 is 15 residues long. V lost 2 bases and J lost 2; bases outside the gene matches: 7. Staining for CD45RO/CCR7/CD25/CD127/CD95/CD27 allowed sorting of CD4+ naive, central memory, regulatory and stem cell-like memory cells. In this sample, this clone turned up once. What it binds is unknown.

This sequence joins TRBV30 and TRBJ2-7; 9 bases are a match to TRBD1. The sequencing input was central memory CD4+ T cells from blood. This receptor was taken from a young woman in good health. CDR3 sequence (DNA): TGTGCCTGGAGTCGCCGAGGACAGGGGACCTACGAGCAGTACTTC. As protein: CAWSRRGQGTYEQYF.